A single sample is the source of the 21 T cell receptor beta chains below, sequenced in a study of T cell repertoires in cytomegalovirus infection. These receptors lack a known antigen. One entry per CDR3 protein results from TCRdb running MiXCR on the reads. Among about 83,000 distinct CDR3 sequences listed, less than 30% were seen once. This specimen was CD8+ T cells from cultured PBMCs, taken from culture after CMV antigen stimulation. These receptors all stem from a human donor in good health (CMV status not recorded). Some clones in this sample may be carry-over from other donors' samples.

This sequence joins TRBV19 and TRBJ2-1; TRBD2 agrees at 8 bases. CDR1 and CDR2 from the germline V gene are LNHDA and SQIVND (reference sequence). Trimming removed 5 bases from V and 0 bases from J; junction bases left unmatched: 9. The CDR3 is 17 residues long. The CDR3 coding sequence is TGTGCCAGTAGTGCCATTCCGGGGGGGAGCTCCTACAATGAGCAGTTCTTC. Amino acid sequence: CASSAIPGGSSYNEQFF.

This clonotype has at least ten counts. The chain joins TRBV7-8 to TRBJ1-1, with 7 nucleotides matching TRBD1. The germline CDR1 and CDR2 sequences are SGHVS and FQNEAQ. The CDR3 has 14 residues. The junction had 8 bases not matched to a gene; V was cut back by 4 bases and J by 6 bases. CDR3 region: CASSYLPQGPEAFF. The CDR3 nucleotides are TGTGCCAGCAGCTACCTACCACAGGGGCCTGAAGCTTTCTTT.

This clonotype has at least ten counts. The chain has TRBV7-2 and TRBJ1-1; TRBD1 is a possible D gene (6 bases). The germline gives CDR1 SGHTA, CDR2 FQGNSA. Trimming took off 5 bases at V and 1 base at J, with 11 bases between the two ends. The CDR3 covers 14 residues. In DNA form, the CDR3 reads TGTGCCAGCAGCCCGTCGACAGGGAACACTGAAGCTTTCTTT. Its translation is CASSPSTGNTEAFF.

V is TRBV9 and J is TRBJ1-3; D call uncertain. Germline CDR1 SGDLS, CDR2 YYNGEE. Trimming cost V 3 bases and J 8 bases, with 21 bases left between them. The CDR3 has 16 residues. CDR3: CASSGPMTDLLHTIYF. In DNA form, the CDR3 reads TGTGCCAGCAGCGGACCTATGACTGACCTCTTGCACACCATATATTTT.

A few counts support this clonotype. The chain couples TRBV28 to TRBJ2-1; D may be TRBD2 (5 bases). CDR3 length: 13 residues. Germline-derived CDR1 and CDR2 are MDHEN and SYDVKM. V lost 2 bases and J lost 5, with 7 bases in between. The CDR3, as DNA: TGTGCCAGCAGTTTACTAGCCCACAATGAGCAGTTCTTC. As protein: CASSLLAHNEQFF.

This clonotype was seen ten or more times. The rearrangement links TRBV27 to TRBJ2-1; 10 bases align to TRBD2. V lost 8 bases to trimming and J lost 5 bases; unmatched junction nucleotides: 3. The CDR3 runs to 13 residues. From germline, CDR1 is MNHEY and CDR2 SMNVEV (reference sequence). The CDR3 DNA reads TGTGCCAGCGCGGGGACTAGCGACAATGAGCAGTTCTTC. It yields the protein CASAGTSDNEQFF.

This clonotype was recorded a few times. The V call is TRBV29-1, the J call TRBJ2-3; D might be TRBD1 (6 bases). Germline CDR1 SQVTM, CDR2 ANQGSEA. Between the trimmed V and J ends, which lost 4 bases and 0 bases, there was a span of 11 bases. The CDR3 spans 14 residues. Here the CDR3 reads CSVGGGRSTDTQYF. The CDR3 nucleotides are TGCAGCGTTGGTGGGGGCAGAAGCACAGATACGCAGTATTTT.

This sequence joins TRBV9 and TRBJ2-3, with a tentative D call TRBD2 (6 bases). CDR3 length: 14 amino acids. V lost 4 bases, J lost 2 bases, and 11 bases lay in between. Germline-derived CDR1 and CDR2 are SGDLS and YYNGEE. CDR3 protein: CASSRDSPTDTQYF. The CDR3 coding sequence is TGTGCCAGCAGCCGGGACTCCCCCACAGATACGCAGTATTTT.

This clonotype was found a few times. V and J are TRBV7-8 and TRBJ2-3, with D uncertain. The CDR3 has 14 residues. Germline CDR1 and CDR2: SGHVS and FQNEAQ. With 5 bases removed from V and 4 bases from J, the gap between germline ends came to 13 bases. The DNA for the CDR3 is TGTGCCAGCAGCCCTAGAGTGGGATCAGATACGCAGTATTTT. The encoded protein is CASSPRVGSDTQYF.

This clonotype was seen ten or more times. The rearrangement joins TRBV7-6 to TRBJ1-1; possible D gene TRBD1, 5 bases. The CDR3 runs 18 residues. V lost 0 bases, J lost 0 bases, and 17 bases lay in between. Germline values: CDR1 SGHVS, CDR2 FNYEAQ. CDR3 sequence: CASSLAYYRPTMNTEAFF. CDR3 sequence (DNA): TGTGCCAGCAGCTTAGCTTACTACAGGCCTACCATGAACACTGAAGCTTTCTTT.

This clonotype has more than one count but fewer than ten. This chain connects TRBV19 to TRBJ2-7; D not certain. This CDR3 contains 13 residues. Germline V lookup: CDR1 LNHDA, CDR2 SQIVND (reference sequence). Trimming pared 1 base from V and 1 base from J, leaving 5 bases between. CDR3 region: CASSIAPSYEQYF. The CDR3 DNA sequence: TGTGCCAGTAGTATAGCACCGTCCTACGAGCAGTACTTC.

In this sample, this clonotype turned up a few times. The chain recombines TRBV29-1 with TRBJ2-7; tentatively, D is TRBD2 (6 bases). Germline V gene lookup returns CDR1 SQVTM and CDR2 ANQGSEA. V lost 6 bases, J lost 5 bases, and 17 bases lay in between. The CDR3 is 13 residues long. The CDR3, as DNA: TGCAGCGTCCTTAGCGGTCTGGGTCACGAGCAGTACTTC. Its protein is CSVLSGLGHEQYF.

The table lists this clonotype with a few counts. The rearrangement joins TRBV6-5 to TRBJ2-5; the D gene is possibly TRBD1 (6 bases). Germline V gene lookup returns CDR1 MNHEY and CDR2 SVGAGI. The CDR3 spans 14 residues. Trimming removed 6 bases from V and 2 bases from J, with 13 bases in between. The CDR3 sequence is CASSLTGNQETQYF. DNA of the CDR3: TGTGCCAGCAGCCTTACAGGGAATCAAGAGACCCAGTACTTC.

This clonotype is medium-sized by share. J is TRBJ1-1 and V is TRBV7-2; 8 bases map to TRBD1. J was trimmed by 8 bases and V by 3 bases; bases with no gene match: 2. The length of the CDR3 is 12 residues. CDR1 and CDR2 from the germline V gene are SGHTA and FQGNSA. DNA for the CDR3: TGTGCCAGCAGCTTCCGGGACAGGGAAGCTTTCTTT. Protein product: CASSFRDREAFF.

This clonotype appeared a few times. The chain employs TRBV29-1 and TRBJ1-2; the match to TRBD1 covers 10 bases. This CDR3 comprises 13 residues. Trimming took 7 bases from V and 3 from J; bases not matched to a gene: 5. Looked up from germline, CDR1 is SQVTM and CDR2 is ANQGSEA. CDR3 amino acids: CSGGTGEDYGYTF. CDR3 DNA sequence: TGCAGCGGAGGGACAGGGGAGGACTATGGCTACACCTTC.

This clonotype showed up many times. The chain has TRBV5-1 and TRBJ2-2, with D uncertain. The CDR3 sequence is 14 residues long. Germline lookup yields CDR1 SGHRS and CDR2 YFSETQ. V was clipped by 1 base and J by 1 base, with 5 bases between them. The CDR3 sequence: CASSLRRNTGELFF. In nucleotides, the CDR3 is TGCGCCAGCAGCTTGAGGCGGAACACCGGGGAGCTGTTTTTT.

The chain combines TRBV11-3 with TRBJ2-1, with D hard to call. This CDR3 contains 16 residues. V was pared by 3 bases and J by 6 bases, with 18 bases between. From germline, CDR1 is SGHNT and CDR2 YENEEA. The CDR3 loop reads CASSLTGFTTVNEQFF. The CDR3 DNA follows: TGTGCCAGCAGCTTGACCGGGTTTACTACAGTCAATGAGCAGTTCTTC. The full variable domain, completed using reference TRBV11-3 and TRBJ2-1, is EAGVVQSPRYKIIEKKQPVAFWCNPISGHNTLYWYLQNLGQGPELLIRYENEEAVDDSQLPKDRFSAERLKGVDSTLKIQPAELGDSAVYLCASSLTGFTTVNEQFFGPGTRLTVL.

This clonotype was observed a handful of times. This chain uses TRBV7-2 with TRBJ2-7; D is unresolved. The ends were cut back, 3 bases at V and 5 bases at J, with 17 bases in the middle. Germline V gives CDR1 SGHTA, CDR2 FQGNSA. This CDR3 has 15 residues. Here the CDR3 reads CASSFGDHFSDEQYF. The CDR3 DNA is TGTGCCAGCAGCTTTGGCGACCATTTTTCCGACGAGCAGTACTTC.

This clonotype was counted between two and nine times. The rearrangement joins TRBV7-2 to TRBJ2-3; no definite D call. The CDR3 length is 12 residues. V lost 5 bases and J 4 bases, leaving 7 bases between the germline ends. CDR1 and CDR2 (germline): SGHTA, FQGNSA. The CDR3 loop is CASSQPPDTQYF. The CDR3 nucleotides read TGTGCCAGCAGCCAACCTCCAGATACGCAGTATTTT. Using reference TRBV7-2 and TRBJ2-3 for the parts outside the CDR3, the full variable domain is GAGVSQSPSNKVTEKGKDVELRCDPISGHTALYWYRQSLGQGLEFLIYFQGNSAPDKSGLPSDRFSAERTGGSVSTLTIQRTQQEDSAVYLCASSQPPDTQYFGPGTRLTVL.

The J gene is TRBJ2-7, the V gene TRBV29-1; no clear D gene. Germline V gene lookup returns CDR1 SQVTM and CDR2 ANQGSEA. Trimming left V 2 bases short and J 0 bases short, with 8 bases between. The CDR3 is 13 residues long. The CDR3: CSVELAVSYEQYF. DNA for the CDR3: TGCAGCGTTGAATTGGCAGTCTCCTACGAGCAGTACTTC.

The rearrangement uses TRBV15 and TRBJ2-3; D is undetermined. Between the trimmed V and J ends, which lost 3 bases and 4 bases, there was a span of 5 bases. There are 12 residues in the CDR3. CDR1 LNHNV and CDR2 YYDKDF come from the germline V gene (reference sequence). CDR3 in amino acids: CATSRYPDTQYF. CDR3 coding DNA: TGTGCCACCAGCAGGTATCCAGATACGCAGTATTTT.